This T cell receptor beta chain was observed in a study of T cell repertoires in cytomegalovirus infection. Study-wide background: From public TCR beta signatures came an indication of both CMV infection and matching HLA type.

This clonotype was counted at least ten times. Its target is not known. Deletions cut 3 bases from V and 3 bases from J, with 6 bases between. This CDR3 has 13 amino acids. Germline V CDR1 and CDR2: SGHNT, YYREEE (reference sequence). MiXCR, run by TCRdb on the reads, gives a single entry per CDR3 protein. The table shows around 100,000 distinct CDR3 sequences, with about 9.5% occurring only once. The sequence was obtained from a human donor in good health (CMV status not recorded). Some clones in this sample may be carry-over from other donors' samples. The V and J genes are TRBV5-4 and TRBJ2-2; D call uncertain. The sequenced sample was PBMCs, sequenced either directly or after in vitro stimulation (not recorded which). CDR3 DNA sequence: TGTGCCAGCAGCTACAGTTACACCGGGGAGCTGTTTTTT. Its protein is CASSYSYTGELFF.